Listed below are T cell receptor beta chains from one sample, sequenced in a study of siplizumab effects on memory and regulatory T cells. Libraries were prepared by immunoSEQ multiplex PCR; TCRdb keeps only in-frame clonotypes and omits some of them. The sample has tens of thousands of clones; approximately 88% are singletons. The sequenced sample was Tregs sorted from blood. The receptor source for this set is a human donor in good health. Each CDR3 is given with its conserved first and last residue. D genes are given only for firm matches. Clone size appears in some rows only: once, few, many, or a class for an expanded clone.

j_gene: TRBJ2-2
v_gene: TRBV5-4
abundance: .
d_gene: .
CDR3nt: TGTGCCAGCAGCCCCGGGGTGGGGGCGTCCGGGGAGCTGTTTTTT
CDR3aa: CASSPGVGASGELFF

j_gene: TRBJ2-1
v_gene: TRBV5-1
abundance: .
d_gene: .
CDR3nt: TGCGCCAGCAGCCCGTACGTTGGGGCAAATGAGCAGTTCTTC
CDR3aa: CASSPYVGANEQFF

j_gene: TRBJ1-1
v_gene: TRBV7-9
abundance: once
d_gene: .
CDR3nt: TGTGCCAGCAGCTTCCCTGGCACAGGGTGGAACACTGAAGCTTTCTTT
CDR3aa: CASSFPGTGWNTEAFF

j_gene: TRBJ1-2
v_gene: TRBV10-3
abundance: few
d_gene: TRBD1
CDR3nt: TGTGCCATCAGAACCTCGACAGGGGCCGACGGCTACACCTTC
CDR3aa: CAIRTSTGADGYTF

j_gene: TRBJ1-1
v_gene: TRBV5-8
abundance: .
d_gene: .
CDR3nt: TGTGCCAGCAGCTTGGCCAGGAACACTGAAGCTTTCTTT
CDR3aa: CASSLARNTEAFF

j_gene: TRBJ1-5
v_gene: TRBV28
abundance: .
d_gene: .
CDR3nt: TGTGCCAGCAGTAGGGAAATCGGCAATCAGCCCCAGCATTTT
CDR3aa: CASSREIGNQPQHF

j_gene: TRBJ2-7
v_gene: TRBV5-4
abundance: .
d_gene: .
CDR3nt: TGTGCCAGCAGCTTTAGCTCCTACGAGCAGTACTTC
CDR3aa: CASSFSSYEQYF

j_gene: TRBJ1-2
v_gene: TRBV10-3
abundance: .
d_gene: .
CDR3nt: TGTGCCATCAGTGACCCGGGGGGGTTCTATGGCTACACCTTC
CDR3aa: CAISDPGGFYGYTF

j_gene: TRBJ2-7
v_gene: TRBV18
abundance: .
d_gene: .
CDR3nt: TGTGCCAGCTCCCCTTTTGGGGCCTCCTACGAGCAGTACTTC
CDR3aa: CASSPFGASYEQYF

j_gene: TRBJ2-1
v_gene: TRBV2
abundance: .
d_gene: .
CDR3nt: TGTGCCAGCAGTGCCCAGGGGAATGAGCAGTTCTTC
CDR3aa: CASSAQGNEQFF

j_gene: TRBJ1-2
v_gene: TRBV7-9
abundance: .
d_gene: .
CDR3nt: TGTGCCAGCAGCCCCGGGACGGGCTATGGCTACACCTTC
CDR3aa: CASSPGTGYGYTF

j_gene: TRBJ2-7
v_gene: TRBV7-2
abundance: .
d_gene: .
CDR3nt: TGTGCCAGCAGCATCACTAGGGGGGCACAGCAGTACTTC
CDR3aa: CASSITRGAQQYF

j_gene: TRBJ1-4
v_gene: TRBV14
abundance: .
d_gene: TRBD1
CDR3nt: TGTGCCAGCAGCCAAGAGACAGGGGGCTATGAAAAACTGTTTTTT
CDR3aa: CASSQETGGYEKLFF

j_gene: TRBJ2-5
v_gene: TRBV2
abundance: few
d_gene: .
CDR3nt: TGTGCCAGCAGCCTTGGGGCAGCCCAAGAGACCCAGTACTTC
CDR3aa: CASSLGAAQETQYF